The 21 T cell receptor beta chains presented below share a single source sample, sequenced in a study of CD8 T cells in ankylosing spondylitis. TCRdb independently ran MiXCR on the 5' RACE reads; one entry per CDR3 protein. Found here are about 360,000 distinct CDR3 sequences, 14% to 15% of them singletons; the top ten hold about 1.1%. Material: blood, either unsorted or a sorted T cell fraction (not recorded which). All receptors derive from a male donor with ankylosing spondylitis or in good health (not recorded which).

This clonotype was seen at least ten times. This sequence joins TRBV11-1 and TRBJ2-2; D is unclear. This CDR3 spans 13 amino acids. Germline CDR1 and CDR2: SGHAT and FQDESV (reference sequence). V lost 3 bases to trimming and J lost 6 bases, with 8 bases between them. Here the CDR3 DNA reads TGTGCCAGCAGCTTGTCCGTCCCCGGGGAGCTGTTTTTT. It yields the protein CASSLSVPGELFF.

The chain has TRBV25-1 and TRBJ2-3; no firm D call. Trimming pared 7 bases from V and 2 bases from J, leaving 10 bases between. The CDR3 runs 13 residues. Per the germline V gene, CDR1 is MGHDK and CDR2 is SYGVNS. The chain's CDR3 is CASKSLSTDTQYF. The CDR3 region has the DNA TGTGCCAGCAAATCTCTTTCCACAGATACGCAGTATTTT.

The V call is TRBV7-2, the J call TRBJ2-5; a weak D match, TRBD1 (5 bases). V dropped 2 bases and J dropped 5 bases, with 9 bases sitting between them. CDR1 is SGHTA and CDR2 is FQGNSA in the germline V gene. The length of the CDR3 is 13 residues. The CDR3 DNA follows: TGTGCCAGCAGCTTACCAGGGTGGGAGACCCAGTACTTC. Translated, it gives CASSLPGWETQYF.

This chain links TRBV25-1 with TRBJ2-7, with D unresolved. Germline V lookup: CDR1 MGHDK, CDR2 SYGVNS. The CDR3 consists of 13 residues. V was pared by 1 base and J by 5 bases, with 9 bases between. The CDR3 here is CASSELDFHEQYF. The CDR3 DNA sequence: TGTGCCAGCAGTGAATTAGACTTCCACGAGCAGTACTTC.

The chain is built from TRBV3-1 and TRBJ2-1; D is perhaps TRBD2 (5 bases). CDR1 is LGHDT and CDR2 is YNNKEL in the germline V gene (reference sequence). Trimming cost V 0 bases and J 8 bases, with 11 bases left between them. The CDR3 extends over 14 amino acids. The CDR3 is CASSQDWASHEQFF. The CDR3 region has the DNA TGTGCCAGCAGCCAAGATTGGGCTAGCCATGAGCAGTTCTTC.

A few counts support this clonotype. This rearrangement joins TRBV20-1 to TRBJ1-2; D call uncertain. CDR1 is DFQATT, CDR2 SNEGSKA, per germline (reference sequence). CDR3 size: 16 residues. V lost 2 bases, J lost 4 bases, and 20 bases lay in between. The CDR3 nucleotides are TGCAGTGCTAGAAGGGCAAGTGAGGGAGCGAGCTATGGCTACACCTTC. The encoded protein is CSARRASEGASYGYTF.

This clonotype showed up just a few times. The chain joins TRBV5-6 to TRBJ1-1, with D perhaps TRBD1 (5 bases). Per germline, CDR1 SGHDT and CDR2 YYEEEE. The CDR3 spans 12 residues. V was clipped by 4 bases and J by 9 bases, with 13 bases between them. CDR3: CASSRSEGKAFF. The CDR3 coding sequence is TGTGCCAGCAGCCGCAGTGAGGGGAAAGCTTTCTTT.

This clonotype has ten or more counts. The chain links TRBV5-1 to TRBJ1-2; D is uncertain. CDR1 is SGHRS, CDR2 YFSETQ, per germline. The CDR3 spans 16 residues. The ends were cut back, 2 bases at V and 2 bases at J, with 16 bases in the middle. CDR3 in DNA: TGCGCCAGCAGCTTTGGAGGAGGCCGGATCAACTATGGCTACACCTTC. Translating gives CASSFGGGRINYGYTF. Full variable domain (missing parts from reference TRBV5-1 and TRBJ1-2): KAGVTQTPRYLIKTRGQQVTLSCSPISGHRSVSWYQQTPGQGLQFLFEYFSETQRNKGNFPGRFSGRQFSNSRSEMNVSTLELGDSALYLCASSFGGGRINYGYTFGSGTRLTVV.

The CDR3 DNA sequence: TGCGCCAGCAGCGCCGGGACTACATGGGACATTCAGTACTTC. Encoded protein: CASSAGTTWDIQYF. The chain has TRBV5-1 and TRBJ2-4; TRBD2 matches at 7 bases. There are 14 residues in the CDR3. V trimming: 4 bases; J trimming: 8 bases; junction bases outside the gene matches: 9. Looked up from germline, CDR1 is SGHRS and CDR2 is YFSETQ.

The chain has TRBV7-9 and TRBJ2-7, with D tentatively TRBD2 (5 bases). Trimming left V 5 bases short and J 1 base short, with 21 bases between. This CDR3 is 17 amino acids long. The germline V gene has CDR1 SEHNR and CDR2 FQNEAQ (reference sequence). The CDR3 spells CASSRPLREKGSYEQYF. The CDR3 nucleotides are TGTGCCAGCAGCAGACCGCTGAGGGAGAAAGGTTCCTACGAGCAGTACTTC.

The chain combines TRBV20-1 with TRBJ2-1; D is possibly TRBD2 (5 bases). The V end lost 6 bases, the J end lost 3 bases, and 6 bases lay between the germline ends. Germline assignment: CDR1 DFQATT and CDR2 SNEGSKA (reference sequence). This CDR3 is 11 amino acids long. The CDR3 DNA sequence: TGCAGTGCCGGGGACTACAATGAGCAGTTCTTC. Amino acids: CSAGDYNEQFF.

The V gene is TRBV5-1, the J gene TRBJ1-2; D ambiguous. Trimming pared 4 bases from V and 1 base from J, leaving 11 bases between. Looked up from germline, CDR1 is SGHRS and CDR2 is YFSETQ. This CDR3 spans 14 amino acids. The CDR3 region has the DNA TGCGCCAGCAGCCTAGGGCCCTATAACTATGGCTACACCTTC. Its translation: CASSLGPYNYGYTF.

This clonotype was recorded a few times. The genes are TRBV12-3 or TRBV12-4 and TRBJ1-5, with D tentatively TRBD1 (5 bases). The length of the CDR3 is 16 residues. The germline V and J ends were trimmed by 6 bases and 0 bases, with 15 bases remaining between them. The CDR3 protein is CASSRDRKISNQPQHF. CDR3 sequence (DNA): TGTGCCAGCAGCCGGGACCGAAAAATTAGCAATCAGCCCCAGCATTTT.

This clonotype was observed at least ten times. The chain joins TRBV27 to TRBJ2-1; 11 bases match TRBD2. The CDR3 is 15 residues long. With V trimmed by 2 bases and J by 4 bases, 1 base remained unmatched. The germline V gene has CDR1 MNHEY and CDR2 SMNVEV (reference sequence). The CDR3 nucleotides are TGTGCCAGCAGTTTACGACTAGCGGGGTACAATGAGCAGTTCTTC. Its translation: CASSLRLAGYNEQFF.

The chain uses TRBV6-1 and TRBJ2-7; 7 bases match TRBD1. In germline, CDR1 is MNHNS, CDR2 SASEGT. The trim removed 7 bases at V and 6 bases at J, leaving 12 bases unmatched. CDR3 length equals 14 residues. CDR3 sequence (DNA): TGTGCCAGCACCAGGGGGAGTACTCTAGGCGAGCAGTACTTC. Translation: CASTRGSTLGEQYF.

The genes are TRBV2 and TRBJ1-4; no definite D call. Germline V gene lookup returns CDR1 SNHLY and CDR2 FYNNEI. Trimming removed 3 bases from V and 7 bases from J, with 18 bases in between. The CDR3 runs 16 residues. Written as DNA, the CDR3 is TGTGCCAGCAGTGATCCCTGGAGGGCGGACTCTGAAAAACTGTTTTTT. It yields the protein CASSDPWRADSEKLFF.

V usage is TRBV20-1 and J usage is TRBJ2-5, with D possibly being TRBD2 (5 bases). CDR1 and CDR2 (germline): DFQATT, SNEGSKA (reference sequence). Deletions cut 0 bases from V and 1 base from J, with 12 bases between. CDR3 length: 15 amino acids. Here the CDR3 reads CSARDRERIQETQYF. In nucleotides, the CDR3 is TGCAGTGCTAGAGATCGGGAACGGATCCAAGAGACCCAGTACTTC.

The rearrangement uses TRBV29-1 and TRBJ1-2, with TRBD1 as a possible D gene (6 bases). CDR3 length: 15 residues. Germline V lookup: CDR1 SQVTM, CDR2 ANQGSEA. V was cut by 0 bases and J by 2 bases, with 13 bases left in between. The CDR3 loop reads CSVEESGVKNYGYTF. The CDR3 DNA reads as TGCAGCGTTGAAGAATCAGGGGTCAAAAACTATGGCTACACCTTC.

The J gene is TRBJ2-1, the V gene TRBV5-5, with TRBD2 matching over 7 bases. Germline V lookup: CDR1 SGHKS, CDR2 YYEKEE (reference sequence). The ends lost 0 bases at V and 1 base at J; junction bases unmatched: 4. The CDR3 is 16 residues long. The CDR3 DNA reads as TGTGCCAGCAGCTTGGGCCTAGCGGAGTCCTACAATGAGCAGTTCTTC. Amino acids: CASSLGLAESYNEQFF.

This clonotype was recorded at least ten times. The V gene is TRBV12-3 or TRBV12-4, the J gene TRBJ1-1; no clear D gene. The CDR3 runs 14 residues. Trimming removed 7 bases at V and 4 bases at J, with 16 bases between. The CDR3 nucleotides read TGTGCCAGCACCTCTCGCGGGTTGTCCACTGAAGCTTTCTTT. Amino acid sequence: CASTSRGLSTEAFF.

The chain couples TRBV10-1 to TRBJ2-1; 10 bases line up with TRBD2. Germline-derived CDR1 and CDR2 are WNHNN and SYGVQD (reference sequence). This CDR3 spans 16 amino acids. V was clipped by 3 bases and J by 2 bases; unmatched bases: 4. CDR3 region: CASSDFGLAAYNEQFF. The CDR3 DNA follows: TGCGCCAGCAGTGATTTCGGACTAGCGGCCTACAATGAGCAGTTCTTC.